This T cell receptor beta chain originates from a study of cytomegalovirus exposure and HLA in healthy donors. The donors gave bone marrow, and they were healthy. The germline gives CDR1 SGHNT, CDR2 YYREEE (reference sequence). Trimming left V 6 bases short and J 5 bases short, with 14 bases between. CDR3 length: 13 amino acids. Primers: 60 Vbeta forward and 13 Jbeta reverse. Assay: immunoSEQ multiplex PCR; the TCRdb copy retains only in-frame clones and omits some. In total, the table holds about 40,000 clones. The clonotype originates from a male donor in good health and CMV-seronegative. Sequencing was carried out using PBMCs. The rearrangement uses TRBV5-4 and TRBJ1-1; TRBD1 might be the D (6 bases). In nucleotides, the CDR3 is TGTGCCAGCACCGGGACAACCGATACTGAAGCTTTCTTT. Its translation: CASTGTTDTEAFF.